This entry features one T cell receptor beta chain sequence. What it recognizes is unknown. The sample originates from a study of type 1 and type 2 diabetes patients. Study as a whole: T cells were magnetically sorted from PBMCs as CD4+ or CD8+ subsets. A total of about 19 million paired-end reads came from the whole study.

The V and J ends lost 6 bases and 2 bases respectively, with 8 bases between them. Germline CDR1 MDHEN, CDR2 SYDVKM. This CDR3 has 12 residues. The PCR template was genomic DNA. Amplification of the beta chain CDR3 used 30 forward and 13 reverse multiplex primers. One entry per CDR3 protein, called by TCRdb with MiXCR from the multiplex PCR reads. The sample holds under 300,000 distinct CDR3 sequences, around 47% seen once. General observations from the study: Type 1 diabetes repertoires were significantly less diverse than type 2 diabetes ones.

Specimen: peripheral blood mononuclear cells (PBMCs). The V and J genes are TRBV28 and TRBJ2-7; D is uncertain. This receptor was obtained from a man aged 18-30 years with type 2 diabetes. This chain's CDR3 is CASRESTYEQYF. Written as DNA, the CDR3 is TGTGCCAGCAGGGAATCTACCTACGAGCAGTACTTC.